This entry lists 10 T cell receptor beta chains sequenced from one sample in a study of blood T cell repertoires in COVID-19. TCRdb's copy holds only in-frame clones and misses some; the assay was immunoSEQ multiplex PCR. The sample holds about 140,000 clones, 86% seen once. The specimen sequenced was peripheral blood. The receptor source for this set is a woman in her sixties with acute or convalescent COVID-19.

The chain uses TRBV15 and TRBJ1-5, with D uncertain. This CDR3 comprises 14 residues. Trimming left V 0 bases short and J 6 bases short, with 9 bases between. Germline CDR1 is LNHNV and CDR2 is YYDKDF (reference sequence). CDR3 bases: TGTGCCACCAGCAGAGATTCGGGGAGTCAGCCCCAGCATTTT. Translation gives CATSRDSGSQPQHF. Full variable domain (outside the CDR3, taken from reference TRBV15 and TRBJ1-5): DAMVIQNPRYQVTQFGKPVTLSCSQTLNHNVMYWYQQKSSQAPKLLFHYYDKDFNNEADTPDNFQSRRPNTSFCFLDIRSPGLGDTAMYLCATSRDSGSQPQHFGDGTRLSIL.

The V and J genes are TRBV19 and TRBJ2-5; 9 bases line up with TRBD2. The ends lost 2 bases at V and 5 bases at J; junction bases unmatched: 3. The germline V gene encodes CDR1 LNHDA and CDR2 SQIVND (reference sequence). The CDR3 is made up of 14 amino acids. CDR3: CASSISAGGETQYF. The DNA for the CDR3 is TGTGCCAGTAGTATATCGGCGGGGGGGGAGACCCAGTACTTC. Drawing the rest from reference TRBV19 and TRBJ2-5, the complete variable domain is DGGITQSPKYLFRKEGQNVTLSCEQNLNHDAMYWYRQDPGQGLRLIYYSQIVNDFQKGDIAEGYSVSREKKESFPLTVTSAQKNPTAFYLCASSISAGGETQYFGPGTRLLVL.

CDR3 sequence: CASSLGGGAGETQYF. Written as DNA, the CDR3 is TGTGCCAGCAGCTTAGGTGGCGGGGCTGGGGAGACCCAGTACTTC. The chain employs TRBV11-2 and TRBJ2-5, with D perhaps TRBD2 (6 bases). Per germline, CDR1 SGHAT and CDR2 FQNNGV. Trimming left V 1 base short and J 5 bases short, with 14 bases between. CDR3 size: 15 residues.

This clone has a single count. The chain links TRBV11-2 to TRBJ2-5, with 7 bases that match TRBD1. This CDR3 contains 15 residues. In germline, CDR1 is SGHAT, CDR2 FQNNGV. V trimming: 7 bases; J trimming: 2 bases; junction bases outside the gene matches: 10. The CDR3, as DNA: TGTGCCAGCAACCAACGGTGGGACAGACAAGAGACCCAGTACTTC. Translation gives CASNQRWDRQETQYF.

This rearrangement joins TRBV11-3 to TRBJ2-7; D gene uncertain. Trimming shortened V by 0 bases and J by 7 bases, and 16 bases separated the two germline ends. Germline values: CDR1 SGHNT, CDR2 YENEEA. The CDR3 sequence is 15 residues long. CDR3 DNA: TGTGCCAGCAGCTTAGATGCCAGAAGTGGTTTAGAGCAGTACTTC. This sequence encodes CASSLDARSGLEQYF.

Worth noting for this clone: Its ends do not fully match the called genes, so a read error is possible. The rearrangement uses TRBV9 and TRBJ2-7, with D maybe TRBD2 (6 bases). Germline loops: CDR1 SGDLS, CDR2 YYNGEE. The CDR3 extends over 14 amino acids. The CDR3 nucleotides read TGTGCCAGCAGCGTAGACGGGGTCCTAGGAAGGGAGGACTTC. Translating it yields CASSVDGVLGREDF.

The chain recombines TRBV15 with TRBJ1-5, with D perhaps matching TRBD1 (6 bases). Germline CDR1 LNHNV, CDR2 YYDKDF (reference sequence). The CDR3 extends over 16 amino acids. V was cut by 1 base and J by 0 bases, with 10 bases left in between. The CDR3 coding sequence is TGTGCCACCAGCAGAGTCAGGGGTTATAGCAATCAGCCCCAGCATTTT. This gives the protein CATSRVRGYSNQPQHF.

The gene calls are TRBV6-6 and TRBJ1-1; TRBD1 is a possible D gene (6 bases). The CDR3 runs to 13 residues. With 3 bases removed from V and 5 bases from J, the gap between germline ends came to 10 bases. The V gene's germline CDR1 is MNHNY and CDR2 SVGAGI (reference sequence). The DNA for the CDR3 is TGTGCCAGCAGTTATGGGGGGGCGACTGAAGCTTTCTTT. This gives the protein CASSYGGATEAFF.

Concerning this clone: Within the sample, other DNA sequences also encode this same CDR3. CDR3 in amino acids: CSASSGHEQFF. CDR3 coding DNA: TGCAGTGCTAGTAGCGGACATGAGCAGTTCTTC. The genes are TRBV20-1 and TRBJ2-1, with a possible D match to TRBD2 (6 bases). The CDR3 runs to 11 residues. CDR1 and CDR2 (germline): DFQATT, SNEGSKA (reference sequence). Deletions cut 3 bases from V and 8 bases from J, with 8 bases between.

J is TRBJ1-6 and V is TRBV10-1; D is undetermined. The length of the CDR3 is 14 residues. V was cut by 6 bases and J by 10 bases, with 16 bases left in between. Germline V CDR1 and CDR2: WNHNN, SYGVQD (reference sequence). The CDR3 DNA reads TGCGCCAGCAGGCTGGAGGGCGCTCACTCACCCCTCCACTTT. It is translated as CASRLEGAHSPLHF.